The next 16 T cell receptor beta chains were all read from a single sample in a study of blood T cells in healthy people across ages. Primers used in a second PCR of roughly 7 to 12 cycles were a sample-barcoded 5' primer and a J-beta primer mix. MiXCR, applied by TCRdb to the 5' RACE reads, yields one record per CDR3 protein. The table has about 780,000 distinct CDR3 sequences, about 26% seen once. These data were also reused for a study on T cells of mothers and their children.

Specimen: blood. All receptors derive from a boy younger than 18 in good health.

This clonotype was seen more than once but under ten times. V gene TRBV5-1 combines with J gene TRBJ2-1, with TRBD1 matching 7 bases. The tail of the sequence fits TRBJ2-7 better, so the J call may be wrong. Germline V lookup: CDR1 SGHRS, CDR2 YFSETQ. The CDR3 loop spans 16 amino acids. Here the CDR3 DNA reads TGCGCCAGCAGCTTACCTTCCGGGACAGAAGTCTACGAGCAGTACTTC. This sequence encodes CASSLPSGTEVYEQYF.

Only a few counts were recorded for this clonotype. The chain is built from TRBV29-1 and TRBJ1-3; no clear D gene. Per germline, CDR1 SQVTM and CDR2 ANQGSEA. The V end lost 6 bases, the J end lost 1 base, and 10 bases lay between the germline ends. The CDR3 length is 13 residues. The CDR3 DNA reads as TGCAGCGTCCCCGTTGGGTCTGGAAACACCATATATTTT. This codes for CSVPVGSGNTIYF.

This clonotype was counted ten times or more. The chain recombines TRBV6-5 with TRBJ2-2; D is ambiguous. This CDR3 region has 17 residues. V shed 0 bases and J shed 0 bases, with 11 bases lying between them. CDR1 is MNHEY and CDR2 is SVGAGI in the germline V gene. The CDR3 reads CASSYSRRQANTGELFF. The CDR3 DNA reads TGTGCCAGCAGTTACTCGAGGCGTCAAGCGAACACCGGGGAGCTGTTTTTT.

This chain links TRBV28 with TRBJ2-4; D perhaps matches TRBD1 (5 bases). The CDR3 is made up of 15 amino acids. Germline loops: CDR1 MDHEN, CDR2 SYDVKM. Trimming took off 5 bases at V and 0 bases at J, with 11 bases between the two ends. CDR3 DNA: TGTGCCAGCAGTCCGCCGACAGAAGCCAAAAACATTCAGTACTTC. Its translation is CASSPPTEAKNIQYF.

The table lists this clonotype with a few counts. Here the CDR3 reads CASRGRGQGTGANVLTF. In DNA, the CDR3 is TGTGCCAGCAGAGGGAGGGGACAGGGGACTGGGGCCAACGTCCTGACTTTC. The chain carries TRBV7-2 and TRBJ2-6, with 10 nucleotides matching TRBD1. V lost 6 bases and J lost 2; bases outside the gene matches: 7. From germline, CDR1 is SGHTA and CDR2 FQGNSA. The CDR3 has 17 amino acids.

This chain connects TRBV7-6 to TRBJ2-3, with 8 bases that match TRBD2. The CDR3 is 15 amino acids. Germline CDR1 is SGHVS and CDR2 is FNYEAQ. J was trimmed by 6 bases and V by 2 bases; bases with no gene match: 7. The DNA for the CDR3 is TGTGCCAGCAGCTTATCCCCTATAGCGGGGGATACGCAGTATTTT. Translation gives CASSLSPIAGDTQYF.

Only a few counts were recorded for this clonotype. The germline gene is not matched at one end of the junction; a read error may be the cause. The V and J genes are TRBV7-9 and TRBJ2-1, with 11 bases matching TRBD2. The germline CDR1 and CDR2 sequences are SEHNR and FQNEAQ (reference sequence). This CDR3 comprises 15 residues. The CDR3: CASSLVGLAGGVWVF. The CDR3 DNA is TGTGCCAGCAGCTTAGTCGGCCTAGCGGGGGGCGTTTGGGTCTTC.

This clonotype was seen many times. The J gene is TRBJ2-3, the V gene TRBV2; perhaps TRBD2 as D (7 bases). Germline CDR1 SNHLY, CDR2 FYNNEI. The V gene lost 3 bases and the J gene lost 5 bases, with 18 bases spanning the gap. The CDR3 sequence is 16 residues long. CDR3 in amino acids: CASSDRGRGPGDTQYF. The CDR3 nucleotides read TGTGCCAGCAGTGATCGGGGGCGGGGGCCGGGAGATACGCAGTATTTT.

This chain connects TRBV28 to TRBJ1-4; D gene ambiguous. Per the germline V gene, CDR1 is MDHEN and CDR2 is SYDVKM. The V gene lost 4 bases and the J gene lost 0 bases, with 3 bases spanning the gap. The CDR3 runs 13 residues. CDR3 loop: CASSSPTNEKLFF. The CDR3 DNA reads TGTGCCAGCAGTTCCCCAACTAATGAAAAACTGTTTTTT.

This clonotype was found many times. CDR3 amino acids: CASSLSGGEQFF. In nucleotides, the CDR3 is TGTGCCAGCAGCTTGAGCGGGGGCGAGCAGTTCTTC. The chain recombines TRBV7-3 with TRBJ2-1, with 8 bases fitting TRBD2. J was trimmed by 10 bases and V by 3 bases; bases with no gene match: 2. The germline V gene has CDR1 SGHTA and CDR2 FQGTGA. The CDR3 extends over 12 amino acids. The full variable domain, in which reference TRBV7-3 and TRBJ2-1 provide the parts outside the CDR3, is GAGVSQTPSNKVTEKGKYVELRCDPISGHTALYWYRQSLGQGPEFLIYFQGTGAADDSGLPNDRFFAVRPEGSVSTLKIQRTERGDSAVYLCASSLSGGEQFFGPGTRLTVL.

The chain is built from TRBV7-9 and TRBJ1-3; D unclear. V dropped 3 bases and J dropped 0 bases, with 6 bases sitting between them. The CDR3 is 14 amino acids. Germline CDR1 reads SEHNR; CDR2 reads FQNEAQ (reference sequence). CDR3 residues: CASSLAVSGNTIYF. The CDR3 region has the DNA TGTGCCAGCAGCTTGGCGGTCTCTGGAAACACCATATATTTT.

In its sample, this clonotype was seen a few times. The V and J genes are TRBV5-1 and TRBJ2-2, with D possibly TRBD1 on 6 matching bases. This CDR3 region has 14 residues. Per the germline V gene, CDR1 is SGHRS and CDR2 is YFSETQ. Trimming took 0 bases from V and 3 from J, leaving 6 bases between them. CDR3 in amino acids: CASSLDRDTGELFF. In DNA form, the CDR3 reads TGCGCCAGCAGCTTGGACAGGGACACCGGGGAGCTGTTTTTT.

V gene TRBV6-5 combines with J gene TRBJ2-3; a possible D gene is TRBD1 (6 bases). V lost 2 bases, J lost 2 bases, and 11 bases lay in between. The germline gives CDR1 MNHEY, CDR2 SVGAGI. The CDR3 spans 15 residues. The CDR3 reads CASSYQDSNTDTQYF. CDR3 nucleotides: TGTGCCAGCAGTTACCAGGACAGTAACACAGATACGCAGTATTTT.

A few counts support this clonotype. This chain uses TRBV7-9 with TRBJ2-5; D is possibly TRBD1 (5 bases). In germline, CDR1 is SEHNR, CDR2 FQNEAQ (reference sequence). The CDR3 loop spans 13 amino acids. V lost 8 bases and J lost 4, with 14 bases in between. DNA for the CDR3: TGTGCCAGCTCGCAGGGCTTGAGAGAGACCCAGTACTTC. This translates into CASSQGLRETQYF.

This clonotype was detected a few times. The genes are TRBV5-1 and TRBJ2-5; the D gene is possibly TRBD1 (6 bases). V gave up 4 bases and J gave up 1 base, with 14 bases separating them. CDR3 size: 15 residues. From germline, CDR1 is SGHRS and CDR2 YFSETQ. CDR3 amino acids: CASSVPGHLQETQYF. The CDR3 DNA follows: TGCGCCAGCAGCGTTCCGGGACATCTCCAAGAGACCCAGTACTTC.

This clonotype appeared a few times. This chain connects TRBV4-3 to TRBJ1-6; D uncertain. Germline loops: CDR1 LGHNA, CDR2 YSLEER. This CDR3 region has 15 residues. Trimming took off 0 bases at V and 7 bases at J, with 10 bases between the two ends. CDR3 sequence: CASSQEDGYNSPLHF. As DNA, the CDR3 is TGCGCCAGCAGCCAAGAGGACGGGTACAATTCACCCCTCCACTTT.